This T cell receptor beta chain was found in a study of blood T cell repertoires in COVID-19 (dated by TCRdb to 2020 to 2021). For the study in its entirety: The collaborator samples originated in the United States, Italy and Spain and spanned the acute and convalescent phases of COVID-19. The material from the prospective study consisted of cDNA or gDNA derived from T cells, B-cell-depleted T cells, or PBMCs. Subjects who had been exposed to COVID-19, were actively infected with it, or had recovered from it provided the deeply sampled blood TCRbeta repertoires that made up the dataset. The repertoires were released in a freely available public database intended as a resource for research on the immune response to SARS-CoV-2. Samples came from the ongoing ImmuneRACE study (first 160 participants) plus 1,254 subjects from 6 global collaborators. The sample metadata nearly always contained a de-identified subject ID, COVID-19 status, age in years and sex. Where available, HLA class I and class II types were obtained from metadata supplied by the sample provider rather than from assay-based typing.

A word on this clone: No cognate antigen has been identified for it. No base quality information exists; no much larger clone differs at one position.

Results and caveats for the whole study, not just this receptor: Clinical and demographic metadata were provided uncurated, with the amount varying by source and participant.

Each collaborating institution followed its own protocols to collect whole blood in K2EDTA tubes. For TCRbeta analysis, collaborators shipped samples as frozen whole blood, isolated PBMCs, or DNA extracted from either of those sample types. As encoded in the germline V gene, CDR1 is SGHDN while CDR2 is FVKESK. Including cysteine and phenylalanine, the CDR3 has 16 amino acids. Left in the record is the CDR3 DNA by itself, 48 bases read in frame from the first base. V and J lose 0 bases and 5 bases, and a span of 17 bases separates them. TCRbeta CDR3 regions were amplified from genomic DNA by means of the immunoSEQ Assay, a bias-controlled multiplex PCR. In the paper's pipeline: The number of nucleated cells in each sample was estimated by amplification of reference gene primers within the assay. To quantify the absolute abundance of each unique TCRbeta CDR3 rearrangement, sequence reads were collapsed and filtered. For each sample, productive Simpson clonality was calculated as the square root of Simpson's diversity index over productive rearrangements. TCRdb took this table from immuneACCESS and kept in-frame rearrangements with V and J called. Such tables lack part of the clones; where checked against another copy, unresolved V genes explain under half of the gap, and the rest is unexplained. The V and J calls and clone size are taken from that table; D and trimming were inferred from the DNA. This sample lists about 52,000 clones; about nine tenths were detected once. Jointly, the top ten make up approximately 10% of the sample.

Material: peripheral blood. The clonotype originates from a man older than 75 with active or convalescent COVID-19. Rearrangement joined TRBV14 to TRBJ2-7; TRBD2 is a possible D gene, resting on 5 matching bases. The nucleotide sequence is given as TGTGCCAGCAGCCAAGAGAACTTAGGGAGAAGCGACGAGCAGTACTTC. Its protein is CASSQENLGRSDEQYF.